What follows are 28 T cell receptor beta chains derived from one specimen sequenced in a study of regulatory T cells. These TCRs are of unknown antigen specificity. Study results and limitations: In CD3G-deficient patients, conventional CD4+ T cells were enriched for hydrophobic CDR3 residues at positions 6 and 7.

Primers: 52 TRBV forward and 13 TRBJ reverse. Generated by immunoSEQ multiplex PCR, the TCRdb table keeps only in-frame clones and is missing some. Of nearly 30,000 clones listed, around 90% were seen once; the top ten hold roughly 1.4%. The specimen sequenced was conventional CD4+ T cells sorted from blood. The receptors come from a person aged 18 to 35 with CD3G deficiency.

This clone is a singleton in its sample. V gene TRBV20-1 combines with J gene TRBJ1-2; no clear D. The CDR3 spans 11 residues. Looked up from germline, CDR1 is DFQATT and CDR2 is SNEGSKA (reference sequence). V was pared by 6 bases and J by 8 bases, with 13 bases between. CDR3 loop: CSAGRVGGYTF. CDR3 nucleotides: TGCAGTGCAGGGAGGGTAGGAGGCTACACCTTC.

The V gene is TRBV27, the J gene TRBJ2-2; D is tentatively TRBD1 or TRBD2 (6 bases each). The CDR3 has 16 amino acids. In germline, CDR1 is MNHEY, CDR2 SMNVEV (reference sequence). V shed 6 bases and J shed 3 bases, with 17 bases lying between them. DNA for the CDR3: TGTGCCAGCAGACACCCACTAGGGGGGCACACCGGGGAGCTGTTTTTT. Protein: CASRHPLGGHTGELFF.

CDR3 sequence reads: CASSRTPTLSEAFF. Here the CDR3 DNA reads TGTGCCAGTAGCCGCACACCTACATTATCTGAAGCTTTCTTT. This chain links TRBV19 with TRBJ1-1; D is ambiguous. The CDR3 consists of 14 residues. V lost 6 bases, J lost 6 bases, and 17 bases lay in between. Germline CDR1 LNHDA, CDR2 SQIVND (reference sequence).

The rearrangement uses TRBV6-1 and TRBJ1-1; D is perhaps TRBD1 (5 bases). Germline values: CDR1 MNHNS, CDR2 SASEGT. V lost 4 bases and J 4 bases, leaving 16 bases between the germline ends. The CDR3 is 15 amino acids. CDR3 residues: CASSAYTGGSTEAFF. CDR3 sequence (DNA): TGTGCCAGCAGTGCGTACACGGGGGGGAGCACTGAAGCTTTCTTT.

V is TRBV7-6 and J is TRBJ1-2; D remains ambiguous. The V gene lost 5 bases and the J gene lost 1 base, with 8 bases spanning the gap. The CDR3 spans 13 residues. Germline CDR1 is SGHVS and CDR2 is FNYEAQ. The CDR3 sequence: CASSPTLNYGYTF. The CDR3, as DNA: TGTGCCAGCAGCCCCACACTTAACTATGGCTACACCTTC.

The chain recombines TRBV10-3 with TRBJ1-1, with D hard to call. V was shortened by 4 bases and J by 1 base, with 7 bases between the two germline ends. Germline CDR1 ENHRY, CDR2 SYGVKD. The length of the CDR3 is 13 residues. CDR3 residues: CAISAGRNTEAFF. In DNA, the CDR3 is TGTGCCATCAGTGCTGGCAGGAACACTGAAGCTTTCTTT.

The J gene is TRBJ1-4, the V gene TRBV28; possible D gene TRBD1, 5 bases. Germline assignment: CDR1 MDHEN and CDR2 SYDVKM. This CDR3 has 13 residues. V was shortened by 1 base and J by 11 bases, with 11 bases between the two germline ends. The CDR3 protein is CASSLSGASKLFF. The CDR3 region has the DNA TGTGCCAGCAGTTTATCCGGGGCTTCGAAACTGTTTTTT.

In DNA, the CDR3 is TGTGCCAGCAGCTCGTTCAAGCGGGGTGAGCAGTTCTTC. Translating it yields CASSSFKRGEQFF. J is TRBJ2-1 and V is TRBV11-2, with 7 bases aligning to TRBD2. Germline CDR1 and CDR2: SGHAT and FQNNGV. V trimming: 4 bases; J trimming: 9 bases; junction bases outside the gene matches: 6. The CDR3 is 13 residues long.

The chain has TRBV10-3 and TRBJ2-3; TRBD1 matches 7 bases. Unmatched junction bases numbered 21, after V lost 2 bases and J lost 10 bases. Germline V gene data show CDR1 as ENHRY and CDR2 as SYGVKD. This CDR3 is 18 amino acids long. CDR3 DNA sequence: TGTGCCATCAGTGAGAGGGGGACAGACTCGACGTTTTCCACTCCGCAGTATTTT. Translated, it gives CAISERGTDSTFSTPQYF.

The CDR3 bases are TGTGCCAGCAGTCCATGGGGACAGGGTAATCAGCCCCAGCATTTT. This sequence encodes CASSPWGQGNQPQHF. The chain carries TRBV6-1 and TRBJ1-5, with TRBD1 identical over 9 bases. From germline, CDR1 is MNHNS and CDR2 SASEGT. CDR3 length: 15 amino acids. The trim removed 5 bases at V and 4 bases at J, leaving 6 bases unmatched.

V usage is TRBV5-8 and J usage is TRBJ1-2; D gene unclear. Germline V lookup: CDR1 SGHTS, CDR2 YDEGEE. This CDR3 has 13 residues. V gave up 2 bases and J gave up 4 bases, with 9 bases separating them. The DNA for the CDR3 is TGTGCCAGCAGCTTTCCATCGTGCTATGGCTACACCTTC. Protein sequence: CASSFPSCYGYTF.

The gene calls are TRBV6-1 and TRBJ2-1; D may be TRBD1 (6 bases). The CDR3 covers 15 residues. V dropped 9 bases and J dropped 0 bases, with 15 bases sitting between them. Germline CDR1 and CDR2: MNHNS and SASEGT. The CDR3 DNA reads TGTGCCAGTCAACCAGGGGTCAGCTCCTACAATGAGCAGTTCTTC. Its protein product is CASQPGVSSYNEQFF.

The chain links TRBV4-1 to TRBJ2-2, with 8 bases identical to TRBD1. Germline V gene sequence: CDR1 MGHRA, CDR2 YSYEKL. Trimming cost V 4 bases and J 3 bases; bases outside gene matches: 10. This CDR3 is built from 17 residues. The CDR3 here is CASSLTPDRGDTGELFF. The CDR3 DNA sequence: TGCGCCAGCAGCCTGACCCCAGACAGGGGCGACACCGGGGAGCTGTTTTTT.

This chain uses TRBV14 with TRBJ1-6; D ambiguous. Germline lookup yields CDR1 SGHDN and CDR2 FVKESK. The CDR3 runs to 12 residues. Trimming cost V 1 base and J 8 bases, with 3 bases left between them. In DNA form, the CDR3 reads TGTGCCAGCAGCCAAGGTCATTCACCCCTCCACTTT. Its translation is CASSQGHSPLHF.

DNA of the CDR3: TGTGCCAGCTCACGGGATAGCAACACCGGGGAGCTGTTTTTT. This gives the protein CASSRDSNTGELFF. This chain connects TRBV18 to TRBJ2-2; unclear D gene. The CDR3 totals 14 residues. Per the germline V gene, CDR1 is KGHSH and CDR2 is LQKENI. V lost 4 bases and J lost 2, with 8 bases in between.

The gene calls are TRBV6-1 and TRBJ1-1, with D tentatively TRBD1 (5 bases). The germline gives CDR1 MNHNS, CDR2 SASEGT. The ends were cut back, 6 bases at V and 2 bases at J, with 13 bases in the middle. The CDR3 is 14 residues long. CDR3 DNA: TGTGCCAGCAGGGCCGGGACCCTCAACACTGAAGCTTTCTTT. Its protein product is CASRAGTLNTEAFF.

This CDR3 is CASSSGSNTGELFF. CDR3 coding DNA: TGCGCCAGCAGCTCAGGGTCGAACACCGGGGAGCTGTTTTTT. The V gene is TRBV5-1, the J gene TRBJ2-2, with D perhaps matching TRBD1 (5 bases). V shed 3 bases and J shed 0 bases, with 6 bases lying between them. The CDR3 consists of 14 residues. In germline, CDR1 is SGHRS, CDR2 YFSETQ.

This chain links TRBV5-1 with TRBJ2-7, with D possibly being TRBD2 (5 bases). Germline loops: CDR1 SGHRS, CDR2 YFSETQ. Trimming took off 1 base at V and 2 bases at J, with 10 bases between the two ends. The length of the CDR3 is 14 residues. The CDR3 loop reads CASSLSGLPYEQYF. CDR3 nucleotides: TGCGCCAGCAGCTTGAGCGGCCTCCCCTACGAGCAGTACTTC.

The chain employs TRBV28 and TRBJ2-1; weak D call: TRBD2 (5 bases). CDR3 length: 13 amino acids. The germline V gene has CDR1 MDHEN and CDR2 SYDVKM. V was clipped by 5 bases and J by 7 bases, with 12 bases between them. CDR3 coding DNA: TGTGCCAGCAGTCCGGGGAATCAGAATGAGCAGTTCTTC. Encoded protein: CASSPGNQNEQFF.

The J gene is TRBJ2-7, the V gene TRBV5-6, with TRBD1 identical over 11 bases. Germline CDR1 reads SGHDT; CDR2 reads YYEEEE. The V and J ends lost 5 bases and 6 bases, in that order; junction bases with no gene match: 4. This CDR3 is built from 13 residues. CDR3 sequence (DNA): TGTGCCAGCAGGGGGACAGGGGGATCCGAGCAGTACTTC. Protein product: CASRGTGGSEQYF. The variable domain in full, with the rest retrieved from reference TRBV5-6 and TRBJ2-7, is DAGVTQSPTHLIKTRGQQVTLRCSPKSGHDTVSWYQQALGQGPQFIFQYYEEEERQRGNFPDRFSGHQFPNYSSELNVNALLLGDSALYLCASRGTGGSEQYFGPGTRLTVT.

The chain has TRBV21-1 and TRBJ1-2; no check of the table's D call, TRBD1, against the DNA was made. TRBV21-1 corresponds to a pseudogene. CDR3 length: 18 residues. The CDR3 region has the DNA TGTGCCAGCAGCAAAGCGCCGGGACAGGGAAGATATCACTATGGCTACACCTTC. This encodes CASSKAPGQGRYHYGYTF.

CDR3 sequence reads: CASRTTGLANYGYTF. Written as DNA, the CDR3 is TGTGCCAGCAGGACAACAGGATTAGCTAACTATGGCTACACCTTC. This chain uses TRBV6-1 with TRBJ1-2, with a tentative D call TRBD1 (5 bases). The length of the CDR3 is 15 residues. Germline-derived CDR1 and CDR2 are MNHNS and SASEGT. V shed 6 bases and J shed 0 bases, with 14 bases lying between them.

This clone appeared once. This chain connects TRBV5-1 to TRBJ1-2, with 8 bases that match TRBD1. V dropped 0 bases and J dropped 7; count of bases not matched to a gene: 5. The CDR3 is 14 amino acids. Germline V gene sequence: CDR1 SGHRS, CDR2 YFSETQ. CDR3 loop: CASSLGGTGSGYTF. CDR3 DNA sequence: TGCGCCAGCAGCTTGGGAGGGACAGGTTCTGGCTACACCTTC.

This sequence joins TRBV7-9 and TRBJ2-6; perhaps TRBD1 as D (6 bases). The germline V and J ends were trimmed by 5 bases and 2 bases, with 13 bases remaining between them. Germline CDR1 and CDR2: SEHNR and FQNEAQ (reference sequence). CDR3 length: 16 amino acids. For the CDR3, the DNA is TGTGCCAGCAGCCCCAGGGGAGTGGCTGGGGCCAACGTCCTGACTTTC. Encoded protein: CASSPRGVAGANVLTF.

The rearrangement joins TRBV4-1 to TRBJ1-1; perhaps TRBD1 as D (6 bases). The germline V and J ends were trimmed by 1 base and 5 bases, with 20 bases remaining between them. The CDR3 runs to 17 residues. Germline-derived CDR1 and CDR2 are MGHRA and YSYEKL. The CDR3 reads CASSQGGRGARWTEAFF. The CDR3, as DNA: TGCGCCAGCAGCCAAGGAGGTAGGGGGGCGCGATGGACTGAAGCTTTCTTT.

J is TRBJ2-2 and V is TRBV11-2; unclear D gene. This CDR3 is 15 amino acids long. CDR1 and CDR2 from the germline V gene are SGHAT and FQNNGV. Deletions cut 1 base from V and 2 bases from J, with 8 bases between. The CDR3 DNA reads as TGTGCCAGCAGCTTAGTGGAGCGAAACACCGGGGAGCTGTTTTTT. Residues: CASSLVERNTGELFF.

The genes are TRBV5-1 and TRBJ2-7; D is ambiguous. V was cut by 0 bases and J by 5 bases, with 12 bases left in between. Germline V gene sequence: CDR1 SGHRS, CDR2 YFSETQ. This CDR3 is 14 amino acids long. The CDR3 nucleotides read TGCGCCAGCAGCTTGGCCGGGTTCCGGAACGAGCAGTACTTC. Its translation: CASSLAGFRNEQYF.

The rearrangement uses TRBV5-6 and TRBJ2-5; TRBD2 aligns across 7 bases. Germline CDR1 and CDR2: SGHDT and YYEEEE. Trimming removed 0 bases from V and 5 bases from J; junction bases left unmatched: 1. The CDR3 extends over 13 amino acids. In nucleotides, the CDR3 is TGTGCCAGCAGCTTGGAGGGAGGGGAGACCCAGTACTTC. Translating gives CASSLEGGETQYF. Complete variable domain (other parts from reference TRBV5-6 and TRBJ2-5): DAGVTQSPTHLIKTRGQQVTLRCSPKSGHDTVSWYQQALGQGPQFIFQYYEEEERQRGNFPDRFSGHQFPNYSSELNVNALLLGDSALYLCASSLEGGETQYFGPGTRLLVL.